The clone carrying this T cell receptor beta chain was seen at least ten times. The antigen is undetermined. With a much larger clone just one base away, this may be a read error. This record comes from a study of breast tumors, draining lymph nodes, adjacent tissues. Findings and limits, study-wide: Tumor repertoires ranked between lymph nodes and nontumor tissue in diversity, with V and J gene preferences.

Per the germline V gene, CDR1 is DFQATT and CDR2 is SNEGSKA (reference sequence). This CDR3 contains 16 residues. Trimming took off 3 bases at V and 3 bases at J, with 18 bases between the two ends. Samples came from axillary lymph nodes draining the breast cancer. In TCRdb, the multiplex PCR reads were re-called with MiXCR into one record per CDR3 protein. This repertoire shows tens of thousands of distinct CDR3 sequences, over 25% found once; its top ten account for more than 8%. This chain joins TRBV20-1 and TRBJ1-5; tentative D call: TRBD1 (5 bases). The receptor's source is a female donor with breast cancer. Some clones in this sample may be carry-over from other donors' samples. The sample was axillary lymph node tissue. The CDR3 DNA is TGCAGTGCTAGCGTACTACAGGAGTCTGCCAATCAGCCCCAGCATTTT. Protein sequence: CSASVLQESANQPQHF.